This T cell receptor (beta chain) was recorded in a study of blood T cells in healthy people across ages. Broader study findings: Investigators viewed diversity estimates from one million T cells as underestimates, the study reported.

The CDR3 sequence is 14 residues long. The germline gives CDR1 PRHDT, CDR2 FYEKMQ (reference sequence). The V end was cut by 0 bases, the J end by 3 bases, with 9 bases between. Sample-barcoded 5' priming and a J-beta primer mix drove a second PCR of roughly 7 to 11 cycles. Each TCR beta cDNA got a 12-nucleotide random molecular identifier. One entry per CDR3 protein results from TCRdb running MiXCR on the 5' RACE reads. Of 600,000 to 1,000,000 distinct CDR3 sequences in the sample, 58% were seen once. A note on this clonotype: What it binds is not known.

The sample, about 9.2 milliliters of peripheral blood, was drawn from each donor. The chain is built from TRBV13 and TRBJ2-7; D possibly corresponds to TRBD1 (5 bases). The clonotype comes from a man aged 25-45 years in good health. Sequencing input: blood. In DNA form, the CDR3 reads TGTGCCAGCAGCTTAGGGACAGTTAACTACGAGCAGTACTTC. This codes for CASSLGTVNYEQYF.